This paragraph reports one T cell receptor beta chain. The antigen is unknown. Data came from immunoSEQ multiplex PCR; TCRdb stores just in-frame clones and leaves some out. Of around 85,000 clones in the sample, approximately 86% were seen once. This record belongs to a study of T cell responses to AZD1222 COVID-19 vaccine. The study's findings and limits: Females outnumbered males among donors, who were mostly white British; clonal diversity was possibly underestimated. Across the whole spike, CD4 TCRs peaked at regions 160-218 and 743-854. Reports indicate that nearly half of spike-specific TCRs are directed at unmutated variant regions. Increased Spike-specific TCR breadth and depth were observed after two AZD1222 doses.

CDR3 length: 14 residues. Germline-derived CDR1 and CDR2 are SNHLY and FYNNEI. Trimming took off 3 bases at V and 4 bases at J, with 13 bases between the two ends. This chain links TRBV2 with TRBJ2-7; perhaps TRBD1 as D (6 bases). Specimen: peripheral blood, collected on day 0 of AZD1222 vaccination. The receptor was isolated from an adult in good health. CDR3 sequence: CASSENSGEYEQYF. In DNA, the CDR3 is TGTGCCAGCAGTGAGAACTCAGGGGAGTACGAGCAGTACTTC.